The 10 T cell receptor beta chains below come from one sample, sequenced in a study of T-cell memory formation after mild COVID-19. MiXCR, applied by TCRdb to the 5' RACE reads, yields one record per CDR3 protein. The repertoire has a few hundred thousand distinct CDR3 sequences, 20% to 25% of them found once; the top ten carry under 15%. Sequencing was carried out using PBMCs or a T cell subset sorted from them (not recorded which). These receptors were taken from an adult woman who had mild COVID-19 (a few samples of this study predate the infection). Cell type and time point are not known.

The gene calls are TRBV3-1 and TRBJ2-2; D remains unclear. Germline V gene lookup returns CDR1 LGHDT and CDR2 YNNKEL (reference sequence). The V end was cut by 4 bases, the J end by 2 bases, with 14 bases between. The length of the CDR3 is 16 residues. The CDR3 region has the DNA TGTGCCAGCAGCCGTTGGCGTACACCAAACACCGGGGAGCTGTTTTTT. Protein product: CASSRWRTPNTGELFF.

The rearrangement joins TRBV29-1 to TRBJ2-3; 10 nucleotides line up with TRBD1. Germline V CDR1 and CDR2: SQVTM, ANQGSEA. V gave up 6 bases and J gave up 4 bases; unmatched junction bases: 10. CDR3 size: 15 residues. The CDR3 loop is CSVDARQGAPDTQYF. CDR3 nucleotide sequence: TGCAGCGTCGACGCCCGACAGGGGGCCCCAGATACGCAGTATTTT.

The V gene is TRBV5-1, the J gene TRBJ1-1, with D possibly TRBD1 on 5 matching bases. Germline V gene sequence: CDR1 SGHRS, CDR2 YFSETQ. V lost 5 bases, J lost 2 bases, and 13 bases lay in between. The CDR3 consists of 14 residues. CDR3 protein: CASSPGGGNTEAFF. CDR3 bases: TGCGCCAGCAGTCCTGGTGGGGGAAACACTGAAGCTTTCTTT.

The sample holds many counts of this clonotype. The chain employs TRBV5-1 and TRBJ2-1, with TRBD2 matching over 8 bases. Germline-derived CDR1 and CDR2 are SGHRS and YFSETQ. V lost 0 bases, J lost 0 bases, and 8 bases stayed unmatched. This CDR3 region has 18 residues. The DNA of the CDR3 is TGCGCCAGCAGCTTGGATCCGGGAGGGCCGAGCTCCTACAATGAGCAGTTCTTC. This encodes CASSLDPGGPSSYNEQFF.

The chain links TRBV2 to TRBJ1-6; possibly TRBD1 for D (6 bases). Looked up from germline, CDR1 is SNHLY and CDR2 is FYNNEI. The CDR3 is 14 amino acids. Trimming removed 6 bases at V and 3 bases at J, with 9 bases between. The CDR3 reads CASRRDNYNSPLHF. CDR3 nucleotide sequence: TGTGCCAGCAGAAGGGACAACTATAATTCACCCCTCCACTTT.

This clonotype was seen a handful of times. V gene TRBV7-2 combines with J gene TRBJ2-1, with TRBD1 matching 7 bases. The CDR3 has 14 residues. Germline V gene lookup returns CDR1 SGHTA and CDR2 FQGNSA. The junction had 0 bases not matched to a gene; V was cut back by 2 bases and J by 2 bases. For the CDR3, the DNA is TGTGCCAGCAGCTTACAGGGGGCCTACAATGAGCAGTTCTTC. Its translation is CASSLQGAYNEQFF. Supplemented by reference TRBV7-2 and TRBJ2-1, the full variable domain reads GAGVSQSPSNKVTEKGKDVELRCDPISGHTALYWYRQSLGQGLEFLIYFQGNSAPDKSGLPSDRFSAERTGGSVSTLTIQRTQQEDSAVYLCASSLQGAYNEQFFGPGTRLTVL.

The chain recombines TRBV12-3 or TRBV12-4 with TRBJ1-1, with D unclear. V was clipped by 2 bases and J by 6 bases, with 7 bases between them. The CDR3 has 12 amino acids. CDR3 residues: CASSLRKAEAFF. The CDR3 bases are TGTGCCAGCAGTTTACGCAAGGCTGAAGCTTTCTTT.

This clonotype was observed at least ten times. This chain links TRBV7-2 with TRBJ2-1; D is undetermined. The CDR3 runs to 14 residues. V lost 5 bases and J lost 7, with 15 bases in between. CDR1 is SGHTA and CDR2 is FQGNSA in the germline V gene. CDR3 nucleotide sequence: TGTGCCAGCAGCGACGAACCGGGTAGAAATGAGCAGTTCTTC. It encodes CASSDEPGRNEQFF.

This clonotype was recorded at least ten times. V usage is TRBV24-1 and J usage is TRBJ1-6; TRBD1 matches at 7 bases. This CDR3 contains 13 residues. Germline loops: CDR1 KGHDR, CDR2 SFDVKD. Trimming cost V 7 bases and J 10 bases; bases outside gene matches: 6. The DNA for the CDR3 is TGTGCCACCAGAAAGGGGGCTGGATCACCCCTCCACTTT. Its protein product is CATRKGAGSPLHF.

In its sample, this clonotype was seen a few times. This is likely a read error, given that the CDR3 carries no conserved phenylalanine or tryptophan at its end. The DNA is left out, because the CDR3 cannot be placed on it with certainty; the CDR3 is given as TCRdb lists it. The V and J genes are TRBV20-1 and TRBJ2-7; the table names TRBD1, a call not compared with the DNA. Counting both end residues, the CDR3 totals 9 amino acids. Germline V gene lookup returns CDR1 DFQATT and CDR2 SNEGSKA (reference sequence). CDR3 sequence: CSPGQGSTN.